The clone carrying this TCR beta chain was counted at least ten times. The antigen is not known. V gave up 0 bases and J gave up 4 bases, with 8 bases separating them. Germline assignment: CDR1 MNHEY and CDR2 SVGAGI. This CDR3 has 14 amino acids. These data belong to a study of prognosis after radiotherapy for stage I lung cancer. Study-wide background: Of the enrolled patients, some 15 had newly diagnosed primary stage I lung tumors, while roughly 5 had oligometastatic NSCLC following surgical resection of the primary tumor. Notes on the study in general: The median unique TCR clone count dropped from roughly 10,000 to 7,000 after stereotactic body radiation therapy. Patients with metastases reportedly showed TRBV and TRBJ gene usage that differed from patients without metastases.

Peripheral blood, six milliliters per draw, was collected at each of two time points. Amplification of the TCR beta CDR3 (from genomic DNA) was done by two-round multiplex PCR. First-round PCR employed TRBV- and TRBJ-specific primers for each gene. TCRdb reprocessed the multiplex PCR reads with MiXCR, giving one entry per CDR3 protein. Among some 30,000 distinct CDR3 sequences listed, about half were seen once. Specimen: PBMCs, collected before or after stereotactic body radiation therapy (not recorded which). J is TRBJ2-3 and V is TRBV6-5, with D unclear. The TCR was taken from a donor aged 50 or older with non-small cell lung cancer. CDR3 region: CASSYSRNPDTQYF. The DNA of the CDR3 is TGTGCCAGCAGTTACTCGAGGAATCCAGATACGCAGTATTTT.